The 25 T cell receptor beta chains reported below all come from one sample, sequenced in a study of cytomegalovirus exposure and HLA in healthy donors. This PCR relied on a set of 60 Vbeta primers and 13 Jbeta primers. Assay used: immunoSEQ multiplex PCR; TCRdb lists only in-frame clones, some missing. The profile covers about 70,000 clones, with 74% appearing a single time and around 10% taken by the ten largest. The sample comprised PBMCs. These receptors were collected from a human donor in good health.

The chain recombines TRBV6-1 with TRBJ2-7; 13 bases line up with TRBD2. V lost 1 base and J lost 6; bases outside the gene matches: 9. Looked up from germline, CDR1 is MNHNS and CDR2 is SASEGT. The CDR3 contains 17 residues. CDR3 protein: CASSEEPPGLAGTEQYF. In DNA, the CDR3 is TGTGCCAGCAGTGAAGAGCCACCGGGACTAGCGGGAACCGAGCAGTACTTC.

The chain combines TRBV7-8 with TRBJ2-3, with 10 positions matching TRBD2. The CDR3 runs 15 residues. The J segment lost 4 bases and the V segment lost 1 base, leaving 2 bases of the junction unmatched. Germline V gene sequence: CDR1 SGHVS, CDR2 FQNEAQ. Here the CDR3 DNA reads TGTGCCAGCAGCTTAGAGCGGGAGGGGTCAGATACGCAGTATTTT. This codes for CASSLEREGSDTQYF. Combining the CDR3 with reference TRBV7-8 and TRBJ2-3 gives the whole variable domain GAGVSQSPRYKVAKRGQDVALRCDPISGHVSLFWYQQALGQGPEFLTYFQNEAQLDKSGLPSDRFFAERPEGSVSTLKIQRTQQEDSAVYLCASSLEREGSDTQYFGPGTRLTVL.

In its sample, this clone was seen a few times. V usage is TRBV10-1 and J usage is TRBJ2-7; D is perhaps TRBD1 (6 bases). Trimming pared 0 bases from V and 3 bases from J, leaving 9 bases between. The CDR3 sequence is 14 residues long. Germline V CDR1 and CDR2: WNHNN, SYGVQD (reference sequence). CDR3: CASSESGQNYEQYF. In DNA form, the CDR3 reads TGCGCCAGCAGTGAGTCCGGACAGAACTACGAGCAGTACTTC.

This rearrangement joins TRBV7-6 to TRBJ1-1; D gene unclear. In germline, CDR1 is SGHVS, CDR2 FNYEAQ. The CDR3 consists of 17 residues. V was trimmed by 1 base and J by 1 base, leaving 16 bases between them. The CDR3 region is CASSLGGFGSSNTEAFF. CDR3 in DNA: TGTGCCAGCAGCTTAGGAGGGTTCGGAAGCTCGAACACTGAAGCTTTCTTT.

The J gene is TRBJ1-3, the V gene TRBV9, with D possibly matching TRBD1 (5 bases). The germline V gene has CDR1 SGDLS and CDR2 YYNGEE. The V end lost 0 bases, the J end lost 6 bases, and 10 bases lay between the germline ends. This CDR3 spans 14 amino acids. Here the CDR3 DNA reads TGTGCCAGCAGCGTAGCGGACACCCAAAACACCATATATTTT. Amino acids: CASSVADTQNTIYF.

V is TRBV5-1 and J is TRBJ2-5, with D possibly matching TRBD2 (5 bases). Gene TRBJ2-7 matches the end of the DNA better, so the J call may be wrong. From germline, CDR1 is SGHRS and CDR2 YFSETQ. The CDR3 is made up of 15 amino acids. CDR3: CASSLGEGVLDEQYF. Here the CDR3 DNA reads TGCGCCAGCAGCTTGGGAGAGGGAGTGCTGGACGAGCAGTACTTC.

The chain recombines TRBV19 with TRBJ1-1; 7 bases map to TRBD1. Germline V CDR1 and CDR2: LNHDA, SQIVND (reference sequence). V was clipped by 5 bases and J by 6 bases; unmatched bases: 3. CDR3 length: 12 amino acids. The CDR3 sequence is CASSGDSAEAFF. As DNA, the CDR3 is TGTGCCAGTAGTGGGGACAGTGCTGAAGCTTTCTTT.

The chain links TRBV7-8 to TRBJ2-7; 7 bases are a match to TRBD1. V trimming: 5 bases; J trimming: 2 bases; junction bases outside the gene matches: 6. The CDR3 covers 14 residues. The germline V gene has CDR1 SGHVS and CDR2 FQNEAQ. The CDR3 DNA reads TGTGCCAGCAGCGTCGACAGGGCTACCTACGAGCAGTACTTC. Its protein product is CASSVDRATYEQYF.

CDR3 residues: CASSLGGKEQPQHF. DNA for the CDR3: TGTGCCAGCAGCTTAGGAGGGAAGGAACAGCCCCAGCATTTT. This chain uses TRBV7-9 with TRBJ1-5; D gene unclear. Germline lookup yields CDR1 SEHNR and CDR2 FQNEAQ (reference sequence). V dropped 1 base and J dropped 7 bases, with 11 bases sitting between them. The CDR3 contains 14 residues. The full variable domain, in which reference TRBV7-9 and TRBJ1-5 provide the parts outside the CDR3, is DTGVSQNPRHKITKRGQNVTFRCDPISEHNRLYWYRQTLGQGPEFLTYFQNEAQLEKSRLLSDRFSAERPKGSFSTLEIQRTEQGDSAMYLCASSLGGKEQPQHFGDGTRLSIL.

V is TRBV7-9 and J is TRBJ1-1; D possibly corresponds to TRBD1 (6 bases). V lost 4 bases, J lost 3 bases, and 18 bases lay in between. The CDR3 consists of 16 residues. Germline CDR1 SEHNR, CDR2 FQNEAQ (reference sequence). The CDR3 bases are TGTGCCAGCAGCTCACGAACCGGGACAACCCACACTGAAGCTTTCTTT. This gives the protein CASSSRTGTTHTEAFF.

This clone showed up just a few times. J is TRBJ1-5 and V is TRBV5-6, with TRBD1 matching 8 bases. CDR3 length: 15 residues. J gave up 7 bases and V 0 bases, and 6 bases lay outside the gene matches. Germline CDR1 is SGHDT and CDR2 is YYEEEE. As DNA, the CDR3 is TGTGCCAGCAGCTTGGGTGGGACAGGACTACAGCCCCAGCATTTT. Its translation: CASSLGGTGLQPQHF.

The V gene is TRBV6-6, the J gene TRBJ1-1; a weak D match, TRBD1 (5 bases). This CDR3 is 16 amino acids long. Germline V gene data show CDR1 as MNHNY and CDR2 as SVGAGI (reference sequence). Trimming removed 3 bases at V and 3 bases at J, with 17 bases between. The CDR3 sequence is CASSYPTGEVHTEAFF. The CDR3 DNA sequence: TGTGCCAGCAGTTATCCTACAGGAGAAGTACACACTGAAGCTTTCTTT.

J is TRBJ2-2 and V is TRBV6-5; D remains ambiguous. From germline, CDR1 is MNHEY and CDR2 SVGAGI. This CDR3 spans 16 amino acids. With 2 bases removed from V and 0 bases from J, the gap between germline ends came to 10 bases. The CDR3 nucleotides read TGTGCCAGCAGTTACGCGCGAGAACCGAACACCGGGGAGCTGTTTTTT. Its translation: CASSYAREPNTGELFF.

The V call is TRBV7-9, the J call TRBJ2-2; D is possibly TRBD2 (6 bases). CDR3 length: 14 amino acids. Germline V gene data show CDR1 as SEHNR and CDR2 as FQNEAQ (reference sequence). Trimming shortened V by 2 bases and J by 5 bases, and 9 bases separated the two germline ends. The CDR3 bases are TGTGCCAGCAGCTTAAGCGGGTCGACCGGGGAGCTGTTTTTT. Encoded protein: CASSLSGSTGELFF.

V gene TRBV9 combines with J gene TRBJ1-1; 7 bases fit TRBD1. With 3 bases clipped from V and 0 bases from J, the junction kept 2 bases outside the gene matches. Germline lookup yields CDR1 SGDLS and CDR2 YYNGEE. This CDR3 comprises 14 residues. The CDR3: CASSAGQLNTEAFF. For the CDR3, the DNA is TGTGCCAGCAGCGCGGGACAGTTGAACACTGAAGCTTTCTTT.

The chain is built from TRBV27 and TRBJ1-4; D is perhaps TRBD1 (5 bases). The CDR3 contains 15 residues. Per germline, CDR1 MNHEY and CDR2 SMNVEV (reference sequence). V lost 5 bases, J lost 2 bases, and 12 bases lay in between. CDR3: CASSAGGSTNEKLFF. The CDR3 DNA sequence: TGTGCCAGCAGTGCCGGGGGTTCGACTAATGAAAAACTGTTTTTT. The full variable domain, in which reference TRBV27 and TRBJ1-4 provide the parts outside the CDR3, is EAQVTQNPRYLITVTGKKLTVTCSQNMNHEYMSWYRQDPGLGLRQIYYSMNVEVTDKGDVPEGYKVSRKEKRNFPLILESPSPNQTSLYFCASSAGGSTNEKLFFGSGTQLSVL.

The rearrangement joins TRBV9 to TRBJ2-3; D uncertain. Trimming left V 4 bases short and J 3 bases short, with 21 bases between. The length of the CDR3 is 17 residues. Germline V CDR1 and CDR2: SGDLS, YYNGEE. The CDR3 is CASSITGSTPGTDTQYF. For the CDR3, the DNA is TGTGCCAGCAGCATCACCGGGTCCACGCCTGGGACAGATACGCAGTATTTT.

The CDR3 protein is CASSPGLAGEETQYF. The CDR3 DNA reads TGCGCCAGCAGCCCGGGACTAGCGGGAGAGGAGACCCAGTACTTC. The rearrangement joins TRBV5-1 to TRBJ2-5; TRBD2 matches 14 bases. V was clipped by 4 bases and J by 5 bases; unmatched bases: 4. CDR1 is SGHRS and CDR2 is YFSETQ in the germline V gene. The CDR3 runs 15 residues.

This chain joins TRBV27 and TRBJ1-2; 7 bases fit TRBD1. CDR3 length: 16 residues. The V gene end was trimmed by 3 bases and the J gene end by 3 bases; junction bases not matched to a gene: 10. Germline assignment: CDR1 MNHEY and CDR2 SMNVEV (reference sequence). CDR3 DNA sequence: TGTGCCAGCAGTTTCATTTACAGGGGAGGCGACTATGGCTACACCTTC. It codes for CASSFIYRGGDYGYTF.

This chain links TRBV10-1 with TRBJ2-2; 8 positions match TRBD1. CDR3 length equals 15 residues. V lost 6 bases and J lost 2; bases outside the gene matches: 5. Germline V CDR1 and CDR2: WNHNN, SYGVQD (reference sequence). This CDR3 reads CASSRQGPNTGELFF. For the CDR3, the DNA is TGCGCCAGCAGCCGACAGGGGCCTAACACCGGGGAGCTGTTTTTT.

The V call is TRBV4-1, the J call TRBJ2-1; 9 positions match TRBD2. The V and J ends lost 10 bases and 1 base, in that order; junction bases with no gene match: 5. Germline assignment: CDR1 MGHRA and CDR2 YSYEKL. CDR3 length equals 14 residues. CDR3 loop: CATRAGGSYNEQFF. CDR3 in DNA: TGCGCCACCAGGGCGGGAGGGTCCTACAATGAGCAGTTCTTC.

The V and J genes are TRBV27 and TRBJ1-1; D is unclear. V was pared by 0 bases and J by 4 bases, with 9 bases between. The CDR3 has 14 residues. From germline, CDR1 is MNHEY and CDR2 SMNVEV (reference sequence). The DNA of the CDR3 is TGTGCCAGCAGTTTATCGAGGGCTGGCACTGAAGCTTTCTTT. Translating gives CASSLSRAGTEAFF.

This rearrangement joins TRBV11-2 to TRBJ2-7; 9 bases are shared with TRBD1. V was clipped by 3 bases and J by 7 bases; unmatched bases: 10. CDR3 length: 15 amino acids. The germline V gene has CDR1 SGHAT and CDR2 FQNNGV. The CDR3 DNA reads TGTGCCAGCAGCTTGGGGACAGGGATGATAGGGGAGCAGTACTTC. Residues: CASSLGTGMIGEQYF.

There are a few counts of this clone. The same CDR3 is also encoded by other DNA sequences in this sample. J is TRBJ1-4 and V is TRBV5-1; 7 nucleotides line up with TRBD1. V lost 0 bases and J lost 8; bases outside the gene matches: 7. This CDR3 spans 15 amino acids. Germline CDR1 and CDR2: SGHRS and YFSETQ. The CDR3 nucleotides are TGCGCCAGCAGCTTGGGTACAGGGGACGGAGAAAAACTGTTTTTT. Translating gives CASSLGTGDGEKLFF.

CDR3 amino acids: CASRGQIGSPMNTEAFF. DNA for the CDR3: TGTGCCAGCAGGGGCCAGATAGGGTCCCCCATGAACACTGAAGCTTTCTTT. This rearrangement joins TRBV18 to TRBJ1-1; weak D call: TRBD1 (5 bases). Germline V lookup: CDR1 KGHSH, CDR2 LQKENI. V was cut by 8 bases and J by 0 bases, with 22 bases left in between. This CDR3 comprises 17 residues.